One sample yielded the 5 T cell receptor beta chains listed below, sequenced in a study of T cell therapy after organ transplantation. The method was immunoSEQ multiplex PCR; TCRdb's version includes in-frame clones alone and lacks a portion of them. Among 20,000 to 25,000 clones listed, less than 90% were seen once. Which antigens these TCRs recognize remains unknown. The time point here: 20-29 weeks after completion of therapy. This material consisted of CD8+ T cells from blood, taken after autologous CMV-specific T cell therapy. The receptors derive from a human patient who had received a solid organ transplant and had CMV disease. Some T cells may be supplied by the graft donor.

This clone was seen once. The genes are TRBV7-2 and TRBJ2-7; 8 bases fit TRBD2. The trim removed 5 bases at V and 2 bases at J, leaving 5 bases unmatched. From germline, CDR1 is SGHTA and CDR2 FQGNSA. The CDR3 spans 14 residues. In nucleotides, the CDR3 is TGTGCCAGCAGCCCGGGACTAGTGGCCTACGAGCAGTACTTC. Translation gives CASSPGLVAYEQYF.

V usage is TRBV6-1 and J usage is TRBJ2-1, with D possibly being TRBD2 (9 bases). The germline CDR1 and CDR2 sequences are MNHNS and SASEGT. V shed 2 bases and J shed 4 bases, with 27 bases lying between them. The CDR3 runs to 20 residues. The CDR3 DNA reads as TGTGCCAGCAGTGAAAAGGACAGGGTGATGCTAGCGGGGTTTTACAATGAGCAGTTCTTC. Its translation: CASSEKDRVMLAGFYNEQFF.

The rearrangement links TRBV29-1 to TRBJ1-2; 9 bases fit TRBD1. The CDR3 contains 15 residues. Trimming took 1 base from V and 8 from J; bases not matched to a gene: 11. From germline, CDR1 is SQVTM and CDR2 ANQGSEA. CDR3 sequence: CSVEADRGLMGGYTF. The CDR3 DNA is TGCAGCGTTGAAGCGGACAGGGGCCTTATGGGCGGCTACACCTTC.

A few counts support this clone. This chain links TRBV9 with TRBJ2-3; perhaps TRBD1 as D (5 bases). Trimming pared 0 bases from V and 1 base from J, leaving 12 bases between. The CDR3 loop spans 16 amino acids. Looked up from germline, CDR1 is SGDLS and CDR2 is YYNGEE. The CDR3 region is CASSVDGQDRTDTQYF. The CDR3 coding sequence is TGTGCCAGCAGCGTAGACGGACAAGACCGCACAGATACGCAGTATTTT.

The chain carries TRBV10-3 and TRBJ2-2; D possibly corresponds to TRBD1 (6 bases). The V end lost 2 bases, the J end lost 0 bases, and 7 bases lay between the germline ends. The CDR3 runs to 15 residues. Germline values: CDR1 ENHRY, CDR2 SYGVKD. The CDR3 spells CAISEGQTNTGELFF. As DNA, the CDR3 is TGTGCCATCAGTGAGGGACAGACGAACACCGGGGAGCTGTTTTTT.